This paragraph reports one T cell receptor beta chain. Its matching antigen is unknown. For TCRbeta, the library was prepared with unique molecular identifiers. TCRdb itself ran the PCR reads through MiXCR, one entry per CDR3 protein. The table has fewer than 550,000 distinct CDR3 sequences, around 10% seen once. This specimen comes from a study of T-cell reconstitution after alpha-beta-depleted transplantation in children. General observations from the study: T-cell counts and diversity at one year post-transplant came mainly from newly produced T cells.

There are 14 residues in the CDR3. Trimming left V 2 bases short and J 3 bases short, with 8 bases between. The V gene's germline CDR1 is SGHTA and CDR2 FQGNSA. The sample was PBMCs, mostly from graft donor cells, taken 180 days after TCRalphabeta/CD19-depleted stem cell transplant. The TCR was taken from a female patient under 10 years old who had a stem cell transplant for aplastic anemia, so the T cells may come from the graft donor. V usage is TRBV7-2 and J usage is TRBJ1-3; possibly TRBD1 for D (6 bases). The DNA of the CDR3 is TGTGCCAGCAGCTTAAGACAGGATGGAAACACCATATATTTT. Its translation: CASSLRQDGNTIYF.